This TCR beta chain originates from a study of cytomegalovirus exposure and HLA in healthy donors. PCR amplification relied on 60 Vbeta primers (plus 13 Jbeta primers). TCRdb keeps only in-frame clones here, not all; method: immunoSEQ multiplex PCR. This table lists more than 100,000 clones. The length of the CDR3 is 15 residues. Germline CDR1 is SGDLS and CDR2 is YYNGEE. J gave up 5 bases and V 0 bases, and 6 bases lay outside the gene matches. Input material: PBMCs. The J gene is TRBJ2-7, the V gene TRBV9, with 9 bases aligning to TRBD1. This receptor was obtained from a woman aged 40 to 50 in good health and CMV-seronegative. The chain's CDR3 is CASSVEDRGSNEQYF. DNA of the CDR3: TGTGCCAGCAGCGTAGAGGACAGGGGAAGCAACGAGCAGTACTTC.